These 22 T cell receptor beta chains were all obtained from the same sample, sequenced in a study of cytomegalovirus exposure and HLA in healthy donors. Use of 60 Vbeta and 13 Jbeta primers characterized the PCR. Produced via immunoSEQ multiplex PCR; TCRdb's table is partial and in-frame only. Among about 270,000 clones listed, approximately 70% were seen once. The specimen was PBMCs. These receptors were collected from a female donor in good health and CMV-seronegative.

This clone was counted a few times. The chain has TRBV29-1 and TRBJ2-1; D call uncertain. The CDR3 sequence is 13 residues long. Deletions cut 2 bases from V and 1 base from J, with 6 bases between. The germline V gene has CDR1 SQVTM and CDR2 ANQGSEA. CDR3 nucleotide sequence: TGCAGCGTTGAATGGCTTTCCTACAATGAGCAGTTCTTC. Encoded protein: CSVEWLSYNEQFF.

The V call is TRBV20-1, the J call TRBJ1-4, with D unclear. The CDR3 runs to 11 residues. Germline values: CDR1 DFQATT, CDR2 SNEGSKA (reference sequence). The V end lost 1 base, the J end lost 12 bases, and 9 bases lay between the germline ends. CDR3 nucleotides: TGCAGTGCTAGAGCTAGGGAGGAACTGTTTTTT. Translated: CSARAREELFF.

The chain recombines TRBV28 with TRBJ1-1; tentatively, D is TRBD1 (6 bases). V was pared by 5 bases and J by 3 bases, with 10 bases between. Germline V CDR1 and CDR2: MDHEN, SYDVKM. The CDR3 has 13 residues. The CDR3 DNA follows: TGTGCCAGCAGTCCACGGACAGACACTGAAGCTTTCTTT. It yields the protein CASSPRTDTEAFF.

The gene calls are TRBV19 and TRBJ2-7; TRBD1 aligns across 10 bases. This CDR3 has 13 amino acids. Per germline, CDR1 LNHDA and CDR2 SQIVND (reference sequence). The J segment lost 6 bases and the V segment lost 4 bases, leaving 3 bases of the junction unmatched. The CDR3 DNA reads TGTGCCAGTAGTAAGGGACAGGGGAGCGAGCAGTACTTC. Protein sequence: CASSKGQGSEQYF.

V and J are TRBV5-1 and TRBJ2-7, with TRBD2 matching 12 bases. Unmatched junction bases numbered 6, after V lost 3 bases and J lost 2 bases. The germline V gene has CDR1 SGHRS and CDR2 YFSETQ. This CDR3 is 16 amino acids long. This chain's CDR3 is CASSYTLAGGTYEQYF. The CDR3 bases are TGCGCCAGCAGCTACACACTAGCGGGAGGCACCTACGAGCAGTACTTC.

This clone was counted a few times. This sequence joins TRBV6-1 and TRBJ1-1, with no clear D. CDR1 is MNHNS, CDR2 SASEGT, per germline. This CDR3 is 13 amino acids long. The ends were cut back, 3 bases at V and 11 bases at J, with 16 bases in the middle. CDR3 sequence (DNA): TGTGCCAGCAGTGAGATAGACTCCAGAGAGGCTTTCTTT. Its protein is CASSEIDSREAFF.

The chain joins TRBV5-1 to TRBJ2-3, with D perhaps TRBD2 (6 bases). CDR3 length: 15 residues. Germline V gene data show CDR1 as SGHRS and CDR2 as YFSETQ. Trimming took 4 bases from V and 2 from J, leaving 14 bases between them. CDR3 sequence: CASSTGDFFTDTQYF. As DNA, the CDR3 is TGCGCCAGCAGCACGGGGGACTTTTTCACAGATACGCAGTATTTT.

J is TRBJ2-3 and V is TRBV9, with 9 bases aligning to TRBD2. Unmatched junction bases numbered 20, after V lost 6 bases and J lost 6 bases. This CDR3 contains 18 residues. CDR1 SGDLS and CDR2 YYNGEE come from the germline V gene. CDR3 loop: CASTPLMVAGGPSDTQYF. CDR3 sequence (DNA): TGTGCCAGCACCCCTCTTATGGTTGCGGGAGGGCCTTCTGATACGCAGTATTTT.

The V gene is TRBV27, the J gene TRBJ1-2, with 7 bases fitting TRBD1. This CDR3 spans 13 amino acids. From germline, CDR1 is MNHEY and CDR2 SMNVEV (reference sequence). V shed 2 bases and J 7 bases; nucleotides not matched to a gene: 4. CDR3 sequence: CASSLRQGGGYTF. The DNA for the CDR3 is TGTGCCAGCAGTTTAAGACAGGGCGGTGGCTACACCTTC.

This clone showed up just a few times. This chain's CDR3 is CASRAAGSLSGELFF. CDR3 nucleotide sequence: TGTGCCAGTAGGGCAGCGGGGTCCCTAAGCGGGGAGCTGTTTTTT. J is TRBJ2-2 and V is TRBV19, with 7 bases lining up with TRBD2. With 6 bases clipped from V and 7 bases from J, the junction kept 11 bases outside the gene matches. CDR1 is LNHDA, CDR2 SQIVND, per germline (reference sequence). The CDR3 has 15 amino acids. Variable domain in full (rest from reference TRBV19 and TRBJ2-2): DGGITQSPKYLFRKEGQNVTLSCEQNLNHDAMYWYRQDPGQGLRLIYYSQIVNDFQKGDIAEGYSVSREKKESFPLTVTSAQKNPTAFYLCASRAAGSLSGELFFGEGSRLTVL.

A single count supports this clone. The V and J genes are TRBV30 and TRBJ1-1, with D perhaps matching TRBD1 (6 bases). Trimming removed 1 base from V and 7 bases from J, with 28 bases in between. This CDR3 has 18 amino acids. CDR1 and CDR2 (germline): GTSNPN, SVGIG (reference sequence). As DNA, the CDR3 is TGTGCCTGGAGTGCACCAAAATTCAGGGGCGGACCTCTTCTTGAAGCTTTCTTT. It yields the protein CAWSAPKFRGGPLLEAFF. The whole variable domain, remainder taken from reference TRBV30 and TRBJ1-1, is SQTIHQWPATLVQPVGSPLSLECTVEGTSNPNLYWYRQAAGRGLQLLFYSVGIGQISSEVPQNLSASRPQDRQFILSSKKLLLSDSGFYLCAWSAPKFRGGPLLEAFFGQGTRLTVV.

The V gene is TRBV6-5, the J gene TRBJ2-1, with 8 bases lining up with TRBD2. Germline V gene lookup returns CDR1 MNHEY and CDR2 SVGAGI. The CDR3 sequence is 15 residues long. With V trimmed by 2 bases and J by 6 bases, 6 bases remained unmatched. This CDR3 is CASSYGTSFPNEQFF. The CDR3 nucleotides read TGTGCCAGCAGTTACGGGACTAGTTTCCCCAATGAGCAGTTCTTC.

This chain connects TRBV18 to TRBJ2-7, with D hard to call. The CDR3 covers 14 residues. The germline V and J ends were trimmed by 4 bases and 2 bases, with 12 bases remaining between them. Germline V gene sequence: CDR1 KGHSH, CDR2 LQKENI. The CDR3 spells CASSLGLSPYEQYF. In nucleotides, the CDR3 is TGTGCCAGCTCACTGGGCCTATCCCCCTACGAGCAGTACTTC.

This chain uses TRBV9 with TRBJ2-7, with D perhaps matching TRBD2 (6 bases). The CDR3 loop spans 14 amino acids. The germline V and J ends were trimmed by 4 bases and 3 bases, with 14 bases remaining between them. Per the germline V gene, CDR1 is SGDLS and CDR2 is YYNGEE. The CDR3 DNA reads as TGTGCCAGCAGCCCAGAGGAGGGCCACTACGAGCAGTACTTC. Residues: CASSPEEGHYEQYF.

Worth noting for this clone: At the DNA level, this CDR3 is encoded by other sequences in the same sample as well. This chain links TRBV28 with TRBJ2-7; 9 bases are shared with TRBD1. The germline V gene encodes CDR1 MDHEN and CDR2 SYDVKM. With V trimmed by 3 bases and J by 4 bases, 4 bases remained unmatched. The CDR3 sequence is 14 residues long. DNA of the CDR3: TGTGCCAGCAGTTTGTCACAGGGGGCTTACGAGCAGTACTTC. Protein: CASSLSQGAYEQYF.

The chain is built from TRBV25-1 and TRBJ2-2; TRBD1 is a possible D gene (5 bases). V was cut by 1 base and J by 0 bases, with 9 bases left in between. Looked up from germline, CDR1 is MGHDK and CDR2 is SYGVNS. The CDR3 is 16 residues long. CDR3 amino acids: CASSELTASNTGELFF. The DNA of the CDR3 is TGTGCCAGCAGTGAATTGACAGCTTCGAACACCGGGGAGCTGTTTTTT.

The CDR3 spells CASRLAGAATDTQYF. CDR3 in DNA: TGTGCCAGCAGACTAGCGGGAGCTGCCACAGATACGCAGTATTTT. V usage is TRBV5-6 and J usage is TRBJ2-3, with 11 positions matching TRBD2. Trimming removed 5 bases from V and 2 bases from J; junction bases left unmatched: 4. The CDR3 covers 15 residues. Germline V gene data show CDR1 as SGHDT and CDR2 as YYEEEE.

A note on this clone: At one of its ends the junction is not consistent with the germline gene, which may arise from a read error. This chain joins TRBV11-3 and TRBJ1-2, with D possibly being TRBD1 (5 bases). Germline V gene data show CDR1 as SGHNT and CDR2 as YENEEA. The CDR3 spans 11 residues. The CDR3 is CASSFGAQRGF. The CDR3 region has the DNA TGTGCCAGCAGTTTTGGGGCTCAAAGGGGTTTC.

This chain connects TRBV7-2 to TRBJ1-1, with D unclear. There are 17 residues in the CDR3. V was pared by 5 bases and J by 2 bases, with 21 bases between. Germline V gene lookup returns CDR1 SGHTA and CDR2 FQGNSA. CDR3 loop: CASSPSTRRSPNTEAFF. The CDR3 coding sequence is TGTGCCAGCAGCCCCTCGACGCGAAGGAGCCCTAACACTGAAGCTTTCTTT.

CDR3 bases: TGTGCCAGCTCACCAAGCCAGGGGTTAGGCTCCTACGAGCAGTACTTC. As protein: CASSPSQGLGSYEQYF. The rearrangement uses TRBV18 and TRBJ2-7; possible D gene TRBD1, 6 bases. The CDR3 has 16 residues. The V gene lost 2 bases and the J gene lost 0 bases, with 14 bases spanning the gap. Germline loops: CDR1 KGHSH, CDR2 LQKENI.

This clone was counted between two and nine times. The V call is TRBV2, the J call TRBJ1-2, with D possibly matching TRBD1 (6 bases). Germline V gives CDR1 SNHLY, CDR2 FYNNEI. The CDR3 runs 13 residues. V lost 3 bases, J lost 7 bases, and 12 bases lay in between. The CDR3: CASSDTGKGGYTF. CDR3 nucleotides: TGTGCCAGCAGTGACACAGGGAAGGGTGGCTACACCTTC.

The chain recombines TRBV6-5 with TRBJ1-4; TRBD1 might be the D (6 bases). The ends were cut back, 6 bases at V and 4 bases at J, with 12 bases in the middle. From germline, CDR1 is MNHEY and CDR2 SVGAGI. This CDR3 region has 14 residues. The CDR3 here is CASRPGQLNEKLFF. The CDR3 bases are TGTGCCAGCAGGCCCGGACAGCTTAATGAAAAACTGTTTTTT.